The present entry profiles one T cell receptor beta chain with its context. The target antigen is unknown. CDR1 and CDR2 from the germline V gene are SGHVS and FQNEAQ. V was clipped by 5 bases and J by 8 bases; unmatched bases: 7. The CDR3 loop spans 13 amino acids. The entry originates in a study of cytomegalovirus exposure and HLA in healthy donors. The PCR had 60 Vbeta and 13 Jbeta primers. Assay used: immunoSEQ multiplex PCR; TCRdb lists only in-frame clones, some missing. The sample comprises under 150,000 clones, about four fifths of which are singletons, and about 6.8% rests with the top ten. Findings and limits, study-wide: In a later analysis, several top co-occurrence clusters appeared linked to parvovirus B19, influenza, CMV and Epstein-Barr virus.

This clonotype originated in a middle-aged woman in good health and CMV-seropositive. The chain recombines TRBV7-8 with TRBJ1-2; 8 bases line up with TRBD1. Sequencing used PBMCs. CDR3 protein: CASSLVTGEGYTF. Written as DNA, the CDR3 is TGTGCCAGCAGCCTAGTGACAGGGGAGGGCTACACCTTC.